This T cell receptor (beta chain) was identified during a study of cytomegalovirus exposure and HLA in healthy donors. Study-wide results and limits: Altogether, 150 or so TCR beta chains were recorded as cytomegalovirus-associated. There were some public TCRs occurring in many donors, but most TCR sequences were rare.

The repertoire was sequenced with immunoSEQ multiplex PCR; TCRdb's copy has only in-frame clones and lacks some. The repertoire holds about 160,000 clones, with less than 90% as singletons. The CDR3 totals 14 residues. The V end was cut by 5 bases, the J end by 2 bases, with 13 bases between. Germline values: CDR1 SEHNR, CDR2 FQNEAQ (reference sequence). The table lists this clone with a count of one. The antigen is undetermined. The clonotype originates from a man aged 30 to 45 in good health and CMV-seropositive. The chain links TRBV7-9 to TRBJ2-7; D may be TRBD2 (7 bases). Sequencing was carried out using PBMCs. The CDR3 nucleotides are TGTGCCAGCAGCGTCGGGGGGCTTACCTACGAGCAGTACTTC. Residues: CASSVGGLTYEQYF.